Reported below is one T cell receptor (beta chain). Profiled with immunoSEQ multiplex PCR; TCRdb holds only in-frame clones, not every one. The sample lists about 160,000 clones, roughly 84% occurring once. The record originates from a study of blood T cell repertoires in COVID-19. Study summary: Samples came from the United States, Italy and Spain, spanning acute and convalescent COVID-19.

The CDR3 is 14 amino acids. The TCR originated in a woman over 75 with active or convalescent COVID-19. The specimen sequenced was peripheral blood. V is TRBV21-1 and J is TRBJ1-2; the D segment call TRBD1 is taken from the table without a DNA check. TRBV21-1 is an annotated pseudogene. CDR3 amino acids: CASSSKTGNYGYTF. The CDR3 bases are TGTGCCAGCAGCAGTAAGACAGGGAACTATGGCTACACCTTC.